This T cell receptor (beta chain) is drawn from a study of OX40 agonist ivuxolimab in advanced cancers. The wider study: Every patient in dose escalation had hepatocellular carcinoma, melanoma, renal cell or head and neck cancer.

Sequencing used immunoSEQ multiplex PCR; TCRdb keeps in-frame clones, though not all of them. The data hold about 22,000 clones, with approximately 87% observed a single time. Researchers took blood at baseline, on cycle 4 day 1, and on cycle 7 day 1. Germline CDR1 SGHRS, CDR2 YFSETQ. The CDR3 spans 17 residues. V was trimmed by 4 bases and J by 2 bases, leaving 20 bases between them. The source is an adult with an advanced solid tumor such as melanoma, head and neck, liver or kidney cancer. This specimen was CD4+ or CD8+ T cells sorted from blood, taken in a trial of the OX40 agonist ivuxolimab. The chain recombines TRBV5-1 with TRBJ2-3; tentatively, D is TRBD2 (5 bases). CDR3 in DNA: TGCGCCAGCAGCACAAGCGGACGGCTGGAGACCACAGATACGCAGTATTTT. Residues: CASSTSGRLETTDTQYF.